This TCR beta chain was sequenced in a study of cytomegalovirus exposure and HLA in healthy donors. Study-level background: Samples from HLA-typed donors yielded about 86 million unique TCRs in an early data release.

Whole-study results and caveats: Reportedly, cytomegalovirus status was diagnosed with high sensitivity and specificity. Reports state that TCR beta sequences accurately predicted most subjects' HLA-A and HLA-B alleles.

The J segment lost 3 bases and the V segment lost 4 bases, leaving 8 bases of the junction unmatched. Germline-derived CDR1 and CDR2 are MNHEY and SMNVEV (reference sequence). The CDR3 has 15 residues. The PCR made use of 60 Vbeta and 13 Jbeta primers. TCRdb keeps only in-frame clones here, not all; method: immunoSEQ multiplex PCR. The sample has 150,000 to 200,000 clones, and its top ten clones hold roughly 2%. Comment on this clone: Its antigen is not known.

The sequencing input was PBMCs. The sequence was collected from a man aged 25-40 years in good health and CMV-seronegative. The rearrangement joins TRBV27 to TRBJ1-1, with 7 positions matching TRBD1. CDR3 in amino acids: CASSSSGGLYTEAFF. The CDR3 DNA sequence: TGTGCCAGCAGTTCCTCAGGGGGTTTGTACACTGAAGCTTTCTTT.